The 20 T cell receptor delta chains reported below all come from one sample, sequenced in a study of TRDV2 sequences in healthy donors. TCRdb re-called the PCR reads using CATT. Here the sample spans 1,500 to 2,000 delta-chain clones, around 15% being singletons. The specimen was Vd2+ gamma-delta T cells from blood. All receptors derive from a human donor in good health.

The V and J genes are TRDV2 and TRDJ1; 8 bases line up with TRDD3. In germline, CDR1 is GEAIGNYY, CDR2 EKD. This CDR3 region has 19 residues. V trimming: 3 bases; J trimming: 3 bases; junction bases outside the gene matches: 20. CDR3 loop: CACDPIRAGYAGVPDKLIF. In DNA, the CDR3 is TGTGCCTGTGACCCCATTCGCGCGGGATACGCGGGCGTTCCCGATAAACTCATCTTT.

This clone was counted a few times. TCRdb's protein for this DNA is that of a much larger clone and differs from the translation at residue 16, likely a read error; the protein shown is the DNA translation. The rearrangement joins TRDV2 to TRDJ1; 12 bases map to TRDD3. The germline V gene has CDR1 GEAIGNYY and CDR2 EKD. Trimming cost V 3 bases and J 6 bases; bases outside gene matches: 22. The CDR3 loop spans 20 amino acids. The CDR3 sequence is CACDPVVLGDTRGETNKLIF. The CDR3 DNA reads TGTGCCTGTGACCCGGTTGTACTGGGGGATACCCGTGGGGAGACCAATAAACTCATCTTT.

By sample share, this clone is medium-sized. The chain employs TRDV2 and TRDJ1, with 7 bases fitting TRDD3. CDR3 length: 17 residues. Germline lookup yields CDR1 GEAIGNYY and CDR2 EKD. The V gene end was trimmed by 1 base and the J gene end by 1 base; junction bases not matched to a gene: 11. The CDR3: CACDTLNPGGSTDKLIF. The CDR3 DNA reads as TGTGCCTGTGACACGCTGAACCCTGGGGGCAGCACCGATAAACTCATCTTT.

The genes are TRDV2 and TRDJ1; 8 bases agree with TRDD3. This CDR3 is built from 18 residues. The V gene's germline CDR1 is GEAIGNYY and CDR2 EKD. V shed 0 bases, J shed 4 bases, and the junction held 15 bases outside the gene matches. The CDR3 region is CACDTNWGSSSWDDKLIF. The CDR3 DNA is TGTGCCTGTGACACCAACTGGGGGTCAAGCTCCTGGGACGATAAACTCATCTTT.

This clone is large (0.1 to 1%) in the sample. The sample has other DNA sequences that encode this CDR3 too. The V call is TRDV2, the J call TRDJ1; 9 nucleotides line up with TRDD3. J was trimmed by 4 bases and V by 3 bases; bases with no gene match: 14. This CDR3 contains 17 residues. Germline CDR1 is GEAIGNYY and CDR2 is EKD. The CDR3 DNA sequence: TGTGCCTGTGACGCGGTGGGGGATATTCAACCGAACGATAAACTCATCTTT. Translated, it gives CACDAVGDIQPNDKLIF.

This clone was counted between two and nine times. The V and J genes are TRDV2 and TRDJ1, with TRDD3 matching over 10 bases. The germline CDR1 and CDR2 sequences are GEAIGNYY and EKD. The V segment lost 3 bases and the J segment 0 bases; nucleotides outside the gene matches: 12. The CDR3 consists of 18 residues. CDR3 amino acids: CACDPVVLGDWDTDKLIF. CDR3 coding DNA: TGTGCCTGTGACCCGGTTGTACTGGGGGATTGGGACACCGATAAACTCATCTTT.

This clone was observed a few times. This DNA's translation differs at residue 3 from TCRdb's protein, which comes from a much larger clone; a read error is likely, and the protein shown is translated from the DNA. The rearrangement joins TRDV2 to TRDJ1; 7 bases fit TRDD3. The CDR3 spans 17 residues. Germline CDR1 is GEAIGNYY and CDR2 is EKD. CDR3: CASDPVLGPSSTDKLIF. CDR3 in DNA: TGTGCCAGTGACCCCGTACTGGGGCCCTCTAGCACCGATAAACTCATCTTT.

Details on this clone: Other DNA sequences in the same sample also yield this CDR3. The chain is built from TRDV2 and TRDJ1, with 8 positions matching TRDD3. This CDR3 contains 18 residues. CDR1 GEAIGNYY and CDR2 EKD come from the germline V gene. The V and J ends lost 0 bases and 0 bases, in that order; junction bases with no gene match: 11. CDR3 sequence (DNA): TGTGCCTGTGACACCCTAGCGCTGGGGGACCGGTACACCGATAAACTCATCTTT. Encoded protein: CACDTLALGDRYTDKLIF.

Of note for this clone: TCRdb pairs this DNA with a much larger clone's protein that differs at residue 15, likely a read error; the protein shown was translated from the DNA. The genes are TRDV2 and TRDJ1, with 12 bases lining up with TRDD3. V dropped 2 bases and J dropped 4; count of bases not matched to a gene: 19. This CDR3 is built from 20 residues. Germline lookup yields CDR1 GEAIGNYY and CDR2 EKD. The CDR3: CACDNVVLGDTVSYIDKLIF. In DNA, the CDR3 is TGTGCCTGTGACAACGTGGTACTGGGGGATACAGTATCGTACATCGATAAACTCATCTTT.

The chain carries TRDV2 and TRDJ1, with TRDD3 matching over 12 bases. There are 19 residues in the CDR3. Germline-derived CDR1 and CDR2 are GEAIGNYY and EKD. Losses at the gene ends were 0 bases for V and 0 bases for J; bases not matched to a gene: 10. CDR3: CACDTVAGGYARNTDKLIF. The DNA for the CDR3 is TGTGCCTGTGACACCGTTGCTGGGGGATACGCCCGCAACACCGATAAACTCATCTTT.

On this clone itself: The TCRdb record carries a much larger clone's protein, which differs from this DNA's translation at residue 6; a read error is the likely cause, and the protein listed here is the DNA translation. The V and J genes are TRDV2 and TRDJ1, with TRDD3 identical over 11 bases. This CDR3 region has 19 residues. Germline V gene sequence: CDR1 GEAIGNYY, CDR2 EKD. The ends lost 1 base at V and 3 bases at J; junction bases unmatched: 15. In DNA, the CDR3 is TGTGCCTGTGACACATTTTCGCTGGGGGATACCCAGTCCGCCGATAAACTCATCTTT. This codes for CACDTFSLGDTQSADKLIF.

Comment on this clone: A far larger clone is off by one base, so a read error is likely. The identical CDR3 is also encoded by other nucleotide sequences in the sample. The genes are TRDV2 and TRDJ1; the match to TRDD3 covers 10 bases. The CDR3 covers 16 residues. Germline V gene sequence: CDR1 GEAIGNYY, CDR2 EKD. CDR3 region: CACDTLGDRDTDKLIF. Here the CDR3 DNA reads TGTGCCTGTGACACCCTGGGGGATAGGGACACCGATAAGCTCATCTTT.

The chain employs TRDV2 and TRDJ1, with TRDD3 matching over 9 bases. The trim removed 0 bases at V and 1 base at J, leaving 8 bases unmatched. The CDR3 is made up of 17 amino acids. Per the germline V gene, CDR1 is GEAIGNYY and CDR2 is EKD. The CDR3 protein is CACDTLALGDLTDKLIF. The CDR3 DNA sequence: TGTGCCTGTGACACCCTAGCGCTGGGGGATCTCACCGATAAACTCATCTTT.

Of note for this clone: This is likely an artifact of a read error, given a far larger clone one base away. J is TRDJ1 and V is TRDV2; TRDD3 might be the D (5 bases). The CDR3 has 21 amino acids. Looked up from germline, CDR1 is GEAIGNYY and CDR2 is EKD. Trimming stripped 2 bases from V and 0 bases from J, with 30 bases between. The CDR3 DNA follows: TGTGCCTGTGACAACGTACGGGGGGGGTCAACCAGAGAAGAACACACCGATAAACTCATCTTT. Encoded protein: CACDNVRGGSTREEHTDKLIF.

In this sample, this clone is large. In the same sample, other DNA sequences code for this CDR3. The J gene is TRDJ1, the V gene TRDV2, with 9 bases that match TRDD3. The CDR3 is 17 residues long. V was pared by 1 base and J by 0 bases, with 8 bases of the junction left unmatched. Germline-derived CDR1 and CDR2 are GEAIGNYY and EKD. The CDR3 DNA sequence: TGTGCCTGTGACACGATGGGGGATATGCTGTACACCGATAAACTCATCTTT. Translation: CACDTMGDMLYTDKLIF.

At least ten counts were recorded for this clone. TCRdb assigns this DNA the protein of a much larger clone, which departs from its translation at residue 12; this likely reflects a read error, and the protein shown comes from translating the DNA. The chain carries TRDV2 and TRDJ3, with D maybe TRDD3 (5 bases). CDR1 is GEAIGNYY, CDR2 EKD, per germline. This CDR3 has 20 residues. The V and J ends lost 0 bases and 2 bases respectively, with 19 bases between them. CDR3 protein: CACDTGGIGGPPWDTRQMFF. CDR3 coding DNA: TGTGCCTGTGACACCGGCGGGATTGGAGGCCCCCCCTGGGACACCCGACAGATGTTTTTC.

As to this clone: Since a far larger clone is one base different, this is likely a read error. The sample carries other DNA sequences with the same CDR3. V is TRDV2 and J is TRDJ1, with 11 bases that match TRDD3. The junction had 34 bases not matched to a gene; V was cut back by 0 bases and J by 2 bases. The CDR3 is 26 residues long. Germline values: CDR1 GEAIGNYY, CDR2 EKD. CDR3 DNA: TGTGCCTGTGACACCGTGCCGTACCCACAAACTCCACTGGGGGATAAAAATAGGGAGGATACCGATAAACTCATCTTT. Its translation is CACDTVPYPQTPLGDKNREDTDKLIF.

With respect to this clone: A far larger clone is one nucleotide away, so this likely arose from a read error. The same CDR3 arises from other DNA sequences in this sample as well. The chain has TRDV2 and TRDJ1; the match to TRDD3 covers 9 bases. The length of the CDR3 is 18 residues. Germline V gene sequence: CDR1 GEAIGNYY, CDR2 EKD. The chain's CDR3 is CACDTLRQTGGPTDKLIF. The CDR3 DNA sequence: TGTGCCTGCGACACTCTGCGTCAGACTGGGGGACCCACCGATAAACTCATCTTT.

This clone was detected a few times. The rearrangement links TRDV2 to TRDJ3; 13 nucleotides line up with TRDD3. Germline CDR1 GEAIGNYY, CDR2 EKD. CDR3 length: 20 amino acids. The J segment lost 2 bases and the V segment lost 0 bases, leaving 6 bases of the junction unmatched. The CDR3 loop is CACDTATGGYVTWDTRQMFF. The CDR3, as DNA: TGTGCCTGTGACACCGCGACTGGGGGATACGTCACCTGGGACACCCGACAGATGTTTTTC.

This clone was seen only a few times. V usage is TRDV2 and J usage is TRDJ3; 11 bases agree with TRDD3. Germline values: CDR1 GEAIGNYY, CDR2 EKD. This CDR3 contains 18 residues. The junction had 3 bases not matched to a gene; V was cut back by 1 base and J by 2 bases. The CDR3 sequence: CACDTLGDTPWDTRQMFF. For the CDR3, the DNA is TGTGCCTGTGACACTCTGGGGGATACCCCCTGGGACACCCGACAGATGTTTTTC.